This section outlines one T cell receptor (beta chain) sequence together with its context. Its antigen is unidentified. Profiled with immunoSEQ multiplex PCR; TCRdb holds only in-frame clones, not every one. This sample has under 70,000 clones, with 87% found just once. Trimming stripped 2 bases from V and 0 bases from J, with 7 bases between. The CDR3 sequence is 14 residues long. The germline gives CDR1 SGHTA, CDR2 FQGNSA. This entry belongs to a study of pediatric ulcerative colitis. Study results and limitations: A couple of rectal CDR3 clonotypes occurred in all ulcerative colitis patients.

The sequenced sample was blood. The V call is TRBV7-2, the J call TRBJ1-1; D unclear. The TCR originated in a boy aged 10-17 years who was a control in a study of pediatric ulcerative colitis. CDR3 coding DNA: TGTGCCAGCAGCTTAAACTGGGTGAACACTGAAGCTTTCTTT. It encodes CASSLNWVNTEAFF.